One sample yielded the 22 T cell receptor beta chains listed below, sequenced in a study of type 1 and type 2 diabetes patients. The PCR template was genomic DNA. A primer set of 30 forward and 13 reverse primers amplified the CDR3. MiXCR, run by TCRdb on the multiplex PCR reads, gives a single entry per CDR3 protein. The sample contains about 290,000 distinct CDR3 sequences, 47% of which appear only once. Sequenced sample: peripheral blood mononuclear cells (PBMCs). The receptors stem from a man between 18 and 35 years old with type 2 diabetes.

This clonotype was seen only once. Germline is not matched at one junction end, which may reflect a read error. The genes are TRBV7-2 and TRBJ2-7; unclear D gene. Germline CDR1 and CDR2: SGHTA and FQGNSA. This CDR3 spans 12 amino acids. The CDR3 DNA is TGTGCCAGCAGGTTAGACATAGGCGAGCAGTACTTC. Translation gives CASRLDIGEQYF.

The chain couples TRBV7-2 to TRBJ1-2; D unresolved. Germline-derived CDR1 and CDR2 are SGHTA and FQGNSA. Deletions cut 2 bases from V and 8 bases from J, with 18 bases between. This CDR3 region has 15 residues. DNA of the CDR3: TGTGCCAGCAGCTTAACGTTTCAGTGGATGGGCGGCTACACCTTC. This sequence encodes CASSLTFQWMGGYTF.

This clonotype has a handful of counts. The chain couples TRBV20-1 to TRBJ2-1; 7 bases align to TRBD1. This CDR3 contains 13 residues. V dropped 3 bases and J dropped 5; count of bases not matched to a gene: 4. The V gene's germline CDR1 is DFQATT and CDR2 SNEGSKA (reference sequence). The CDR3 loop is CSASYGQDNEQFF. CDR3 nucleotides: TGCAGTGCTAGTTACGGACAGGACAATGAGCAGTTCTTC.

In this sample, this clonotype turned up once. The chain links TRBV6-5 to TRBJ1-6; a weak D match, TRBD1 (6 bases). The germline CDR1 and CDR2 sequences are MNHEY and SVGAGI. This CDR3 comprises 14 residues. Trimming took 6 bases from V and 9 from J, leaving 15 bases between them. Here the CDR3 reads CASRQTGLVSPLHF. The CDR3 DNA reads TGTGCCAGCAGACAGACAGGTCTGGTTTCACCCCTCCACTTT.

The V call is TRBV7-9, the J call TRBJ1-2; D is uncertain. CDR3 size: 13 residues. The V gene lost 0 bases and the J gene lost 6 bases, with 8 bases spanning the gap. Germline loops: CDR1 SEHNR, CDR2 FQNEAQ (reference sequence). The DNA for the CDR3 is TGTGCCAGCAGCTTAGCGCGGTGGGATGGCTACACCTTC. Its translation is CASSLARWDGYTF.

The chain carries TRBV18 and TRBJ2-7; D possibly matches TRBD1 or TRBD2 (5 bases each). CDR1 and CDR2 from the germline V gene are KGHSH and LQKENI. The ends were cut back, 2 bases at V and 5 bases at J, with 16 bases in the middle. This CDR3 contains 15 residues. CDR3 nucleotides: TGTGCCAGCTCACCAGGGACGCCCGTGGGGAACGAGCAGTACTTC. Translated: CASSPGTPVGNEQYF.

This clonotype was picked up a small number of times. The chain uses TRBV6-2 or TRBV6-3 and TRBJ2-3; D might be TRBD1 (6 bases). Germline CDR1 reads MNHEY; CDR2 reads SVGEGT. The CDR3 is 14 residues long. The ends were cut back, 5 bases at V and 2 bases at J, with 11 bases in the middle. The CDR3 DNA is TGTGCCAGCAGTCCCACAGGGTCCACAGATACGCAGTATTTT. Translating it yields CASSPTGSTDTQYF.

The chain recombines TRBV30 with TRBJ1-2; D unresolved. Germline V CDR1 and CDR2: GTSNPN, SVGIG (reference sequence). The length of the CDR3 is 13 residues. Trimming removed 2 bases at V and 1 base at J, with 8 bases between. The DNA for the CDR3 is TGTGCCTGGAGTACTACAATTAACTATGGCTACACCTTC. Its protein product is CAWSTTINYGYTF.

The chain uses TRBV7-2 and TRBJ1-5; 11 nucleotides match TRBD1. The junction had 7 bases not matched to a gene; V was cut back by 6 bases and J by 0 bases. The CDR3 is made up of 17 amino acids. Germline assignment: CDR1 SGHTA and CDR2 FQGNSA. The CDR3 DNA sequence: TGTGCCAGCAGTCCGGACAGGGGGCCGACTAGCAATCAGCCCCAGCATTTT. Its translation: CASSPDRGPTSNQPQHF.

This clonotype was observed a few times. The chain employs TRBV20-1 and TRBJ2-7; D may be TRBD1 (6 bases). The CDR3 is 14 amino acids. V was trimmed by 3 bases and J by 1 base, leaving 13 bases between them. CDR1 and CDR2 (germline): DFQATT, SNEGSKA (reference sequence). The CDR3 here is CSARTRQESYEQYF. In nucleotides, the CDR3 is TGCAGTGCTAGGACCAGACAGGAATCCTACGAGCAGTACTTC.

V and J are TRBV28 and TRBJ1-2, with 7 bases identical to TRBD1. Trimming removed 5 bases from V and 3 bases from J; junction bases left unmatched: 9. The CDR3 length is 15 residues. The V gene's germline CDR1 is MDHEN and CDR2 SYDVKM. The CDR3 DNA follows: TGTGCCAGCAGTAGACAGGGAACGCTATACTATGGCTACACCTTC. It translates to CASSRQGTLYYGYTF.

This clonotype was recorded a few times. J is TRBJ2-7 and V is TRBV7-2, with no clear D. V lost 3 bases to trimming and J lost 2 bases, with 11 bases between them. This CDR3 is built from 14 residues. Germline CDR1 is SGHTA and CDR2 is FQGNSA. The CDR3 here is CASSFSSGAYEQYF. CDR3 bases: TGTGCCAGCAGCTTTAGCTCTGGGGCCTACGAGCAGTACTTC.

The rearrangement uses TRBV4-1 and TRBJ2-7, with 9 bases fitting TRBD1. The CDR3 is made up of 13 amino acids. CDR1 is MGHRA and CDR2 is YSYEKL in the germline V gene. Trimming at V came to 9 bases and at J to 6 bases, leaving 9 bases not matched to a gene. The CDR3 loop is CASGTGTGSEQYF. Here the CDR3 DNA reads TGCGCCAGTGGAACCGGGACAGGGAGCGAGCAGTACTTC.

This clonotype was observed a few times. The CDR3 bases are TGTGCCAGCCGACTAGCAGGATACAATGAGCAGTTCTTC. Translated, it gives CASRLAGYNEQFF. The rearrangement uses TRBV14 and TRBJ2-1; 7 nucleotides align to TRBD2. Germline assignment: CDR1 SGHDN and CDR2 FVKESK. The CDR3 extends over 13 amino acids. Germline trimming cut 8 bases from V and 4 bases from J; bases unmatched to any gene: 5.

This CDR3 is CASSPRTSTETQYF. CDR3 DNA: TGTGCCAGTAGTCCCCGGACTAGCACCGAGACCCAGTACTTC. This sequence joins TRBV19 and TRBJ2-5; 8 positions match TRBD2. Trimming took 5 bases from V and 5 from J; bases not matched to a gene: 7. The CDR3 spans 14 residues. Germline V gene lookup returns CDR1 LNHDA and CDR2 SQIVND (reference sequence).

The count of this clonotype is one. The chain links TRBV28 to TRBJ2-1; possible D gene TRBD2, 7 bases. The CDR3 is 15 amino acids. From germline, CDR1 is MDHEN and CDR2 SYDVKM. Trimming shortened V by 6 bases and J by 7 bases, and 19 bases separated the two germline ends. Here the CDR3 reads CASRGGGEMGNEQFF. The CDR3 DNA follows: TGTGCCAGCAGGGGAGGGGGGGAGATGGGTAATGAGCAGTTCTTC.

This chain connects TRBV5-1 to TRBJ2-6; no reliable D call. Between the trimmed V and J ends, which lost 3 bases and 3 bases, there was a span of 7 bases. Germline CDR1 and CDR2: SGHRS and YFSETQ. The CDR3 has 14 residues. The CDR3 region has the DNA TGCGCCAGCAGCTCCCCAGATGGGGCCAACGTCCTGACTTTC. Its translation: CASSSPDGANVLTF.

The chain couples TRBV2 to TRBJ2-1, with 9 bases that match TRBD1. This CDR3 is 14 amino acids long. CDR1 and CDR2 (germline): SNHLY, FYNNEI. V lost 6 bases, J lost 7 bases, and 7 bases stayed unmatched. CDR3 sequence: CASRAHRGQNEQFF. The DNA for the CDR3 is TGTGCCAGCAGAGCCCACAGGGGGCAGAATGAGCAGTTCTTC.

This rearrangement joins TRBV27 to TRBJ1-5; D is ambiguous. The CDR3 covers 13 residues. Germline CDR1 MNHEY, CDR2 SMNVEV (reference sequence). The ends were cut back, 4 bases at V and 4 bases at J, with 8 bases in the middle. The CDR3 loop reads CASSWALNQPQHF. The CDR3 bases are TGTGCCAGCAGTTGGGCCTTAAATCAGCCCCAGCATTTT.

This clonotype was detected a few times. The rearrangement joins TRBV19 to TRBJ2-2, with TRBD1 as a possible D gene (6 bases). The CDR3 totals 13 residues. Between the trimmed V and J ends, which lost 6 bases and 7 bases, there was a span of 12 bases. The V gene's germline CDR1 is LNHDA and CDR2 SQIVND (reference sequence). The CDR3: CASSPRDIGELFF. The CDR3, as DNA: TGTGCCAGTAGCCCCCGGGACATCGGGGAGCTGTTTTTT.

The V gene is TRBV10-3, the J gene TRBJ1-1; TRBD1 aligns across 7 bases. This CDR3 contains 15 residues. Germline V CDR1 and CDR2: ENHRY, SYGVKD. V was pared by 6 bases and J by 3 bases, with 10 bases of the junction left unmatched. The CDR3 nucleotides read TGTGCCATCAGCGACACAGGGGCTTCGGACACTGAAGCTTTCTTT. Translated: CAISDTGASDTEAFF.

CDR3 residues: CASSLGLAGDTYEQYF. CDR3 DNA sequence: TGCGCCAGCAGCTTGGGGCTAGCGGGTGATACCTACGAGCAGTACTTC. The genes are TRBV5-1 and TRBJ2-7; TRBD2 agrees at 8 bases. Per the germline V gene, CDR1 is SGHRS and CDR2 is YFSETQ. The V and J ends lost 0 bases and 2 bases, in that order; junction bases with no gene match: 7. CDR3 length equals 16 residues.